These 18 T cell receptor beta chains were all obtained from the same sample, sequenced in a study of neurological immune-mediated disorders. A single record per CDR3 protein comes from TCRdb applying MiXCR to the 5' RACE reads. The data contain about 17,000 distinct CDR3 sequences, 3.5% of them seen just once; the ten biggest clones take up around 20%. The sample was CD8+ T cells from blood. These receptors were taken from a woman aged 35 to 49 in good health.

The table lists this clonotype with many counts. The V call is TRBV25-1, the J call TRBJ2-5; D perhaps matches TRBD2 (6 bases). Germline CDR1 MGHDK, CDR2 SYGVNS. With 1 base removed from V and 3 bases from J, the gap between germline ends came to 12 bases. The CDR3 length is 15 residues. The DNA of the CDR3 is TGTGCCAGCAGTGAATTGGGGACTTATAAAGAGACCCAGTACTTC. Translation gives CASSELGTYKETQYF.

This clonotype was seen many times. This chain links TRBV29-1 with TRBJ2-7, with unresolved D. Looked up from germline, CDR1 is SQVTM and CDR2 is ANQGSEA. The CDR3 covers 11 residues. V was shortened by 2 bases and J by 1 base, with 3 bases between the two germline ends. CDR3 nucleotide sequence: TGCAGCGTTGAACTTTCCTACGAGCAGTACTTC. It specifies CSVELSYEQYF.

Many counts were recorded for this clonotype. This chain joins TRBV29-1 and TRBJ2-7, with unresolved D. The V gene lost 6 bases and the J gene lost 1 base, with 13 bases spanning the gap. Germline V gene lookup returns CDR1 SQVTM and CDR2 ANQGSEA. This CDR3 region has 13 residues. The CDR3 reads CSVEITGSYEQYF. DNA of the CDR3: TGCAGCGTGGAGATCACCGGGTCCTACGAGCAGTACTTC.

This clonotype was detected ten times or more. This sequence joins TRBV6-1 and TRBJ1-1; 8 bases align to TRBD1. V gave up 6 bases and J gave up 1 base; unmatched junction bases: 7. Germline V CDR1 and CDR2: MNHNS, SASEGT. This CDR3 region has 15 residues. CDR3 in DNA: TGTGCCAGCAGGGGAGCAGGGGGCGCGAACACTGAAGCTTTCTTT. Encoded protein: CASRGAGGANTEAFF.

This clonotype showed up many times. The V gene is TRBV7-9, the J gene TRBJ2-5; D tentatively reads TRBD1 or TRBD2 (5 bases each). Trimming took 4 bases from V and 7 from J, leaving 7 bases between them. The CDR3 runs to 11 residues. Germline V gene data show CDR1 as SEHNR and CDR2 as FQNEAQ (reference sequence). The CDR3 DNA sequence: TGTGCCAGCAGCTCGGGGCGGACCCAGTACTTC. Protein product: CASSSGRTQYF.

This clonotype was counted ten times or more. V is TRBV6-2 or TRBV6-3 and J is TRBJ1-1; 8 nucleotides agree with TRBD1. Germline CDR1 MNHEY, CDR2 SVGEGT. This CDR3 has 13 amino acids. V gave up 9 bases and J gave up 7 bases; unmatched junction bases: 10. In nucleotides, the CDR3 is TGTGCCAGTCGGGACGACGGGACAGGTGAAGCTTTCTTT. Translating it yields CASRDDGTGEAFF.

In this sample, this clonotype turned up many times. The rearrangement links TRBV10-3 to TRBJ2-7; 9 positions match TRBD1. V lost 7 bases to trimming and J lost 6 bases; unmatched junction nucleotides: 1. The CDR3 consists of 11 residues. Germline-derived CDR1 and CDR2 are ENHRY and SYGVKD. The DNA for the CDR3 is TGTGCCATCATGACAGGGGGCGAGCAGTACTTC. It specifies CAIMTGGEQYF.

This clonotype was counted at least ten times. V usage is TRBV29-1 and J usage is TRBJ2-1; a possible D gene is TRBD2 (5 bases). The CDR3 totals 14 residues. Germline-derived CDR1 and CDR2 are SQVTM and ANQGSEA. Trimming stripped 6 bases from V and 9 bases from J, with 21 bases between. The CDR3 here is CSVAPGRARGEQFF. CDR3 bases: TGCAGCGTGGCCCCGGGAAGGGCTAGAGGTGAGCAGTTCTTC.

This clonotype was seen ten or more times. This rearrangement joins TRBV5-6 to TRBJ1-5; D perhaps matches TRBD1 (6 bases). The CDR3 contains 14 residues. Germline V gene lookup returns CDR1 SGHDT and CDR2 YYEEEE. V lost 1 base, J lost 2 bases, and 7 bases lay in between. The CDR3 sequence: CASSLQGRNQPQHF. The CDR3 bases are TGTGCCAGCAGCTTGCAGGGGCGCAATCAGCCCCAGCATTTT.

This clonotype has ten or more counts. The chain carries TRBV15 and TRBJ2-7; no firm D call. In germline, CDR1 is LNHNV, CDR2 YYDKDF (reference sequence). The CDR3 is 13 residues long. Trimming left V 0 bases short and J 3 bases short, with 6 bases between. Written as DNA, the CDR3 is TGTGCCACCAGCAGAGATCGTCACTACGAGCAGTACTTC. This gives the protein CATSRDRHYEQYF.

This clonotype came up many times. This chain uses TRBV20-1 with TRBJ1-2; D unresolved. Germline-derived CDR1 and CDR2 are DFQATT and SNEGSKA (reference sequence). Trimming removed 4 bases from V and 3 bases from J, with 0 bases in between. The CDR3 totals 9 residues. The CDR3 DNA is TGCAGTGCTAACTATGGCTACACCTTC. Residues: CSANYGYTF.

This clonotype was seen many times. The genes are TRBV7-9 and TRBJ1-2, with TRBD1 as a possible D gene (5 bases). CDR1 is SEHNR and CDR2 is FQNEAQ in the germline V gene (reference sequence). The V and J ends lost 4 bases and 5 bases respectively, with 11 bases between them. The CDR3 length is 13 residues. The CDR3 sequence: CASSWGEEYGYTF. The CDR3 bases are TGTGCCAGCAGCTGGGGCGAAGAGTATGGCTACACCTTC.

This clonotype was seen ten or more times. V and J are TRBV28 and TRBJ2-7; TRBD2 agrees at 9 bases. The germline CDR1 and CDR2 sequences are MDHEN and SYDVKM. The J segment lost 0 bases and the V segment lost 5 bases, leaving 8 bases of the junction unmatched. The CDR3 covers 16 residues. DNA of the CDR3: TGTGCCAGCAGTATACCCTATAGCGGGAGCTCCTACGAGCAGTACTTC. It codes for CASSIPYSGSSYEQYF. Based on the CDR3 plus reference TRBV28 and TRBJ2-7, the full variable domain is DVKVTQSSRYLVKRTGEKVFLECVQDMDHENMFWYRQDPGLGLRLIYFSYDVKMKEKGDIPEGYSVSREKKERFSLILESASTNQTSMYLCASSIPYSGSSYEQYFGPGTRLTVT.

This clonotype was picked up many times. CDR3 amino acids: CASSYSMPFYEQYF. In DNA form, the CDR3 reads TGTGCCAGCAGTTACTCGATGCCCTTCTACGAGCAGTACTTC. The J gene is TRBJ2-7, the V gene TRBV6-6; D unresolved. V dropped 0 bases and J dropped 3 bases, with 9 bases sitting between them. Germline values: CDR1 MNHNY, CDR2 SVGAGI (reference sequence). The CDR3 extends over 14 amino acids.

Ten or more counts support this clonotype. The chain employs TRBV9 and TRBJ2-2, with 8 bases lining up with TRBD2. J lost 6 bases, V lost 1 base, and 11 bases had no gene match. The CDR3 covers 17 residues. Per germline, CDR1 SGDLS and CDR2 YYNGEE. This CDR3 reads CASSVTILAGGSGELFF. The DNA for the CDR3 is TGTGCCAGCAGCGTAACTATTCTAGCGGGTGGTTCCGGGGAGCTGTTTTTT. Full variable domain (rest looked up from reference TRBV9 and TRBJ2-2): DSGVTQTPKHLITATGQRVTLRCSPRSGDLSVYWYQQSLDQGLQFLIQYYNGEERAKGNILERFSAQQFPDLHSELNLSSLELGDSALYFCASSVTILAGGSGELFFGEGSRLTVL.

In its sample, this clonotype was seen many times. The chain has TRBV4-3 and TRBJ1-1; no clear D. V lost 0 bases and J 1 base, leaving 6 bases between the germline ends. The CDR3 sequence is 14 residues long. Germline assignment: CDR1 LGHNA and CDR2 YSLEER. The CDR3 spells CASSQDTKNTEAFF. The CDR3 DNA reads TGCGCCAGCAGCCAAGACACAAAGAACACTGAAGCTTTCTTT.

This clonotype was seen repeatedly, ten times or more. The chain has TRBV5-1 and TRBJ2-3; D tentatively fits TRBD1 or TRBD2 (5 bases each). Per the germline V gene, CDR1 is SGHRS and CDR2 is YFSETQ. The CDR3 contains 16 residues. The V gene lost 3 bases and the J gene lost 0 bases, with 14 bases spanning the gap. CDR3: CASSWDDLGSTDTQYF. CDR3 bases: TGCGCCAGCAGCTGGGACGACCTCGGGAGCACAGATACGCAGTATTTT.

The sample holds many counts of this clonotype. The chain recombines TRBV27 with TRBJ2-7; 9 bases line up with TRBD1. The CDR3 runs 15 residues. Germline V CDR1 and CDR2: MNHEY, SMNVEV (reference sequence). The V segment lost 6 bases and the J segment 3 bases; nucleotides outside the gene matches: 9. The CDR3 sequence is CASRSSETGGYEQYF. As DNA, the CDR3 is TGTGCCAGCAGGTCTTCCGAGACAGGGGGCTACGAGCAGTACTTC.